A single count supports the clone carrying this T cell receptor beta chain. Its specificity is not known. This sample is part of a study of shared clonotypes between healthy human individuals. Study information: A donor's plate count was three for CD4 naive and three for CD4 memory; CD8 naive had two and CD8 memory one. Study results and limitations: Specimens sampled were limited to blood, with tissue repertoires likely differing.

Naive CD8 cells lacked CD45RO, underwent positive selection for CCR7 and left out terminally differentiated effector memory CD45RA+ cells. As processed by the authors: Filtering differed, since immunoSEQ gave only junction sequences and no quality scores. Here immunoSEQ multiplex PCR was the method, and the copy in TCRdb shows in-frame clones only, minus some. That table supplies the V and J calls and clone size; D and trimming were determined from the DNA. The table lists roughly 2,000,000 clones, roughly 94% of them singletons, with 1% to 1.5% in the top ten. The receptor was isolated from a man aged 18 to 35 in good health. The material sequenced was naive CD8+ T cells sorted from blood.

The CDR3 loop is CASSPSGVDEQFF. The CDR3 region has the DNA TGTGCCAGCAGTCCCTCGGGGGTGGATGAGCAGTTCTTC. The rearrangement joins TRBV27 to TRBJ2-1, with a tentative D call TRBD2 (6 bases). V was pared by 5 bases and J by 8 bases, with 13 bases between. This CDR3 is 13 amino acids long. Germline V CDR1 and CDR2: MNHEY, SMNVEV (reference sequence).